The 20 T cell receptor beta chains below all came from one sample that was sequenced in a study of PD-L1 blockade in urothelial cancer. Only in-frame clones appear in the TCRdb table, and some are missing; sequencing was by immunoSEQ multiplex PCR. The sample yields about 95,000 clones, around 87% seen once. As to time point: pretreatment peripheral blood. The sample was PBMCs, taken around atezolizumab (anti-PD-L1) treatment. The receptor source for this set is a man between 60 and 75 years old with urothelial cancer.

The J gene is TRBJ2-2, the V gene TRBV9, with TRBD2 matching over 8 bases. This CDR3 comprises 16 residues. Trimming cost V 2 bases and J 6 bases; bases outside gene matches: 9. Germline V gene data show CDR1 as SGDLS and CDR2 as YYNGEE. The CDR3 DNA is TGTGCCAGCAGCGTTTTTAGCGGGGTTAGCGCCGGGGAGCTGTTTTTT. As protein: CASSVFSGVSAGELFF.

This chain connects TRBV11-2 to TRBJ2-2; TRBD2 agrees at 9 bases. Trimming took 3 bases from V and 7 from J; bases not matched to a gene: 6. The CDR3 runs 15 residues. CDR1 and CDR2 (germline): SGHAT, FQNNGV. The CDR3 region is CASSLRGGLIGELFF. CDR3 nucleotide sequence: TGTGCCAGCAGCTTGCGGGGGGGCCTGATCGGGGAGCTGTTTTTT.

This clone was counted a single time. The chain carries TRBV21-1 and TRBJ1-1; the table gives TRBD1 as D, unverified against the DNA. TRBV21-1 is reported as a pseudogene. The CDR3 has 16 residues. As DNA, the CDR3 is TGTGCCACCCCTTCCGAGTTTAACAGGGAGAACACTGAAGCTTTCTTT. Encoded protein: CATPSEFNRENTEAFF.

V usage is TRBV10-3 and J usage is TRBJ2-7; D might be TRBD2 (5 bases). CDR1 and CDR2 from the germline V gene are ENHRY and SYGVKD. The V end lost 0 bases, the J end lost 7 bases, and 10 bases lay between the germline ends. The length of the CDR3 is 13 residues. The CDR3 DNA reads TGTGCCATCAGTGAGTCACTAGACCATGAGCAGTACTTC. Amino acids: CAISESLDHEQYF.

J is TRBJ2-5 and V is TRBV7-9, with 11 positions matching TRBD1. The CDR3 has 17 residues. In germline, CDR1 is SEHNR, CDR2 FQNEAQ (reference sequence). V trimming: 5 bases; J trimming: 4 bases; junction bases outside the gene matches: 12. CDR3: CASSRIGTGGKGETQYF. DNA for the CDR3: TGTGCCAGCAGCCGGATTGGGACAGGGGGGAAAGGAGAGACCCAGTACTTC.

In this sample, this clone turned up once. V is TRBV4-1 and J is TRBJ2-7; tentative D call: TRBD1 (5 bases). The CDR3 is 14 residues long. V was shortened by 1 base and J by 5 bases, with 12 bases between the two germline ends. Germline V gene sequence: CDR1 MGHRA, CDR2 YSYEKL. CDR3 DNA: TGCGCCAGCAGCCAAGCCCTAGACAGCCACGAGCAGTACTTC. Encoded protein: CASSQALDSHEQYF.

This chain connects TRBV7-3 to TRBJ2-3; 10 bases align to TRBD1. Germline V gene sequence: CDR1 SGHTA, CDR2 FQGTGA. V lost 5 bases and J lost 6; bases outside the gene matches: 11. The CDR3 extends over 16 amino acids. CDR3 in DNA: TGTGCCAGCAGCCCGACAGGGGGCTTAATTACGGATACGCAGTATTTT. Protein: CASSPTGGLITDTQYF. Full variable domain (missing parts from reference TRBV7-3 and TRBJ2-3): GAGVSQTPSNKVTEKGKYVELRCDPISGHTALYWYRQSLGQGPEFLIYFQGTGAADDSGLPNDRFFAVRPEGSVSTLKIQRTERGDSAVYLCASSPTGGLITDTQYFGPGTRLTVL.

The genes are TRBV9 and TRBJ2-1; 10 bases are a match to TRBD2. Per the germline V gene, CDR1 is SGDLS and CDR2 is YYNGEE. Losses at the gene ends were 3 bases for V and 10 bases for J; bases not matched to a gene: 7. CDR3 size: 14 residues. CDR3 loop: CASSATMTSGEQFF. The CDR3 DNA reads TGTGCCAGCAGCGCAACGATGACTAGCGGGGAGCAGTTCTTC.

This chain joins TRBV7-2 and TRBJ1-1; D unclear. Per the germline V gene, CDR1 is SGHTA and CDR2 is FQGNSA. This CDR3 region has 15 residues. Trimming left V 1 base short and J 4 bases short, with 13 bases between. The CDR3 nucleotides are TGTGCCAGCAGCTTAGGGGGAGGACGGGGCACTGAAGCTTTCTTT. This encodes CASSLGGGRGTEAFF.

This chain connects TRBV7-2 to TRBJ2-1, with 11 bases that match TRBD2. This CDR3 contains 17 residues. The trim removed 1 base at V and 10 bases at J, leaving 12 bases unmatched. Germline V CDR1 and CDR2: SGHTA, FQGNSA. The CDR3 DNA is TGTGCCAGCAGCTTAGGCGGTACTAGCGGGAGTCTGGCCGAGCAGTTCTTC. Translated, it gives CASSLGGTSGSLAEQFF.

The V and J genes are TRBV6-6 and TRBJ2-5; 10 positions agree with TRBD1. Germline trimming cut 6 bases from V and 4 bases from J; bases unmatched to any gene: 5. The V gene's germline CDR1 is MNHNY and CDR2 SVGAGI (reference sequence). The CDR3 runs 14 residues. CDR3 in DNA: TGTGCCAGCAGCCGCGACAGGGGGCTAGAGACCCAGTACTTC. As protein: CASSRDRGLETQYF.

This chain connects TRBV29-1 to TRBJ2-1; TRBD2 agrees at 8 bases. In germline, CDR1 is SQVTM, CDR2 ANQGSEA. Losses at the gene ends were 3 bases for V and 8 bases for J; bases not matched to a gene: 9. This CDR3 has 14 residues. Written as DNA, the CDR3 is TGCAGCGTTGATTTGAGCGGGGGACCTCATGAGCAGTTCTTC. This encodes CSVDLSGGPHEQFF.

The V gene is TRBV9, the J gene TRBJ2-3; 9 nucleotides agree with TRBD2. With V trimmed by 4 bases and J by 0 bases, 3 bases remained unmatched. This CDR3 has 15 amino acids. Looked up from germline, CDR1 is SGDLS and CDR2 is YYNGEE. The CDR3 DNA sequence: TGTGCCAGCAGCTCCAGCGGGAGGAGCACAGATACGCAGTATTTT. It codes for CASSSSGRSTDTQYF.

The genes are TRBV10-2 and TRBJ2-1; tentative D call: TRBD1 (6 bases). CDR1 and CDR2 from the germline V gene are WSHSY and SAAADI. The V end lost 3 bases, the J end lost 0 bases, and 15 bases lay between the germline ends. This CDR3 comprises 17 residues. The DNA for the CDR3 is TGCGCCAGCAGTGAACCGGGACAACCGAGCTCCTACAATGAGCAGTTCTTC. This gives the protein CASSEPGQPSSYNEQFF.

The chain employs TRBV2 and TRBJ1-2, with D maybe TRBD1 (6 bases). Per germline, CDR1 SNHLY and CDR2 FYNNEI. V was trimmed by 8 bases and J by 2 bases, leaving 15 bases between them. The CDR3 is 14 residues long. CDR3 sequence (DNA): TGTGCCAGCCGGCGGCCGGGGACAAACTATGGCTACACCTTC. It specifies CASRRPGTNYGYTF. Based on the CDR3 plus reference TRBV2 and TRBJ1-2, the full variable domain is EPEVTQTPSHQVTQMGQEVILRCVPISNHLYFYWYRQILGQKVEFLVSFYNNEISEKSEIFDDQFSVERPDGSNFTLKIRSTKLEDSAMYFCASRRPGTNYGYTFGSGTRLTVV.

This clone was counted a single time. This chain joins TRBV7-8 and TRBJ1-4, with D tentatively TRBD1 (5 bases). The CDR3 runs to 14 residues. The ends were cut back, 5 bases at V and 6 bases at J, with 13 bases in the middle. Germline V gene lookup returns CDR1 SGHVS and CDR2 FQNEAQ. CDR3 bases: TGTGCCAGCAGCCCAGGACACCTCGATGAAAAACTGTTTTTT. Its protein is CASSPGHLDEKLFF.

This chain links TRBV27 with TRBJ2-7; the match to TRBD1 covers 7 bases. Per the germline V gene, CDR1 is MNHEY and CDR2 is SMNVEV (reference sequence). The J segment lost 3 bases and the V segment lost 6 bases, leaving 5 bases of the junction unmatched. This CDR3 contains 13 residues. DNA of the CDR3: TGTGCCAGCAGAACCGGGACAGTCTACGAGCAGTACTTC. Translated, it gives CASRTGTVYEQYF.

V usage is TRBV4-3 and J usage is TRBJ2-1; the match to TRBD1 covers 9 bases. With 3 bases clipped from V and 10 bases from J, the junction kept 4 bases outside the gene matches. Looked up from germline, CDR1 is LGHNA and CDR2 is YSLEER. The CDR3 totals 13 residues. The CDR3 spells CASSHRTGVEQFF. In nucleotides, the CDR3 is TGCGCCAGCAGCCACCGGACAGGGGTGGAGCAGTTCTTC.

The rearrangement links TRBV6-6 to TRBJ2-7, with TRBD2 matching 10 bases. CDR1 is MNHNY and CDR2 is SVGAGI in the germline V gene (reference sequence). The CDR3 length is 14 residues. V gave up 2 bases and J gave up 2 bases; unmatched junction bases: 0. For the CDR3, the DNA is TGTGCCAGCAGTTACACTAGCGGGACCTACGAGCAGTACTTC. The encoded protein is CASSYTSGTYEQYF.

The genes are TRBV6-5 and TRBJ2-5; 7 bases map to TRBD2. Germline loops: CDR1 MNHEY, CDR2 SVGAGI. Germline trimming cut 4 bases from V and 2 bases from J; bases unmatched to any gene: 7. This CDR3 has 15 amino acids. This chain's CDR3 is CASSFASSGQETQYF. The CDR3 bases are TGTGCCAGCAGTTTTGCCAGTAGCGGGCAAGAGACCCAGTACTTC.